The present entry profiles one T cell receptor (beta chain) with its context. The antigen remains unidentified. The data stem from a study of shared clonotypes between healthy human individuals. Study-wide findings and caveats: Naive subsets generally had larger estimated richness than memory subsets.

This table comes from immunoSEQ multiplex PCR, and its TCRdb copy is limited to in-frame clones, with some not included. Of approximately 2,000,000 clones listed, about nine tenths were seen once; the top ten hold 0.3% to 0.4%. The CDR3 has 18 residues. Trimming removed 4 bases at V and 0 bases at J, with 19 bases between. Germline V lookup: CDR1 SGHAT, CDR2 FQNNGV. Input material: naive CD4+ T cells from PBMCs. Documented subset: CD45RA+ positively selected. The chain carries TRBV11-2 and TRBJ1-3; D might be TRBD1 (5 bases). The receptor comes from a man aged 18 to 29 in good health. Some clones in this sample may be carry-over from other donors' samples. CDR3 sequence: CASSSTLRDAGSGNTIYF. DNA for the CDR3: TGTGCCAGCAGCTCCACACTCCGGGACGCTGGCTCTGGAAACACCATATATTTT. Complete variable domain (other parts from reference TRBV11-2 and TRBJ1-3): EAGVAQSPRYKIIEKRQSVAFWCNPISGHATLYWYQQILGQGPKLLIQFQNNGVVDDSQLPKDRFSAERLKGVDSTLKIQPAKLEDSAVYLCASSSTLRDAGSGNTIYFGEGSWLTVV.